This TCR beta chain stems from a study of blood T cell repertoires in COVID-19. Study-level background: COVID-19 samples collected from the United States, Italy and Spain covered acute and convalescent phases.

This CDR3 is 13 amino acids long. V was shortened by 3 bases and J by 4 bases, with 10 bases between the two germline ends. The germline gives CDR1 SGHRS, CDR2 YFSETQ. Only one count was recorded for this clone. In the original workflow: Cell counts per sample came from amplifying reference gene primers. The method was immunoSEQ multiplex PCR; TCRdb's version includes in-frame clones alone and lacks a portion of them. V and J calls and clone size are those listed in that table; D and trimming were worked out from the DNA. The sample includes approximately 240,000 clones, around four fifths of them seen just once.

This receptor was identified in a man aged 45 to 65 with acute or convalescent COVID-19. The source material was peripheral blood. The chain has TRBV5-1 and TRBJ2-5, with TRBD2 as a possible D gene (6 bases). CDR3 sequence: CASSSGTLETQYF. CDR3 coding DNA: TGCGCCAGCAGCTCCGGGACTTTAGAGACCCAGTACTTC.